This T cell receptor beta chain came from a study of blood T cell repertoires in COVID-19. Profiling relied on immunoSEQ multiplex PCR, and the TCRdb table lists in-frame clones only, not all of them. The sample yields 170,000 or so clones, roughly 85% seen once. Trimming pared 4 bases from V and 0 bases from J, leaving 5 bases between. The CDR3 covers 13 residues. Germline V gene sequence: CDR1 KGHDR, CDR2 SFDVKD. Individuals drawn from about 26 US areas were about 18 to 90 years old. The TCR was taken from a man aged 35 to 55 who had recovered from COVID-19. The sample consisted of PBMCs or T cells enriched from blood (not recorded which). V usage is TRBV24-1 and J usage is TRBJ1-1, with D unresolved. The CDR3 DNA reads TGTGCCACCAGTGACCCGGTGAACACTGAAGCTTTCTTT. Translation gives CATSDPVNTEAFF.